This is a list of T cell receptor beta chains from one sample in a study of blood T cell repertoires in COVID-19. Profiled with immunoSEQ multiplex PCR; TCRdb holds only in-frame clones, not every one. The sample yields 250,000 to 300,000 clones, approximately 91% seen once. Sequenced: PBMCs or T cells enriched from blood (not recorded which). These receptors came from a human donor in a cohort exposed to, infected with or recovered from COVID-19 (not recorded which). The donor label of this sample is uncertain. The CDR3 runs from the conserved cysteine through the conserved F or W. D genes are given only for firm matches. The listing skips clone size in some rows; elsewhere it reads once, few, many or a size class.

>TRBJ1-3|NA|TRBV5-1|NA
TGCGCCAGCAGCTTGGCCACGGGGAACGTGGACACCATATATTTT
CASSLATGNVDTIYF
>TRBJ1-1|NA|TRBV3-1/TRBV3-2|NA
TGTGCCAGCAGCCTCGTAGGGGCTTCTGAAGCTTTCTTT
CASSLVGASEAFF
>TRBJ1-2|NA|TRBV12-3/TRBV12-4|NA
TGTGCCAGCAGGACAGAAAACTATGGCTACACCTTC
CASRTENYGYTF
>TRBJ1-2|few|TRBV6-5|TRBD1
TGTGCCAGCAGTTACACGACAGGGACCGTAGAGGGCTACACCTTC
CASSYTTGTVEGYTF
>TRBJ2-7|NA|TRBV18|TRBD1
TGTGCCAGCTCACCGTCCGACAGGGGCCTCTACGAGCAGTACTTC
CASSPSDRGLYEQYF
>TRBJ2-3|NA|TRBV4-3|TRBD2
TGCGCCAGCAGCCAAGACCTGTGGGGGGGACTAGGCACAGATACGCAGTATTTT
CASSQDLWGGLGTDTQYF
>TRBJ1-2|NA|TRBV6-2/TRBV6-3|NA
TGTGCCAGCAGTTACTCGTGGAACAGGGAACAAGAAGGCTACACCTTC
CASSYSWNREQEGYTF
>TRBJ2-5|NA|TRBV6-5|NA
TGTGCCAGCAGTTACTTTAGTCCGCCGTACCAAGAGACCCAGTACTTC
CASSYFSPPYQETQYF
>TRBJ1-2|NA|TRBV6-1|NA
TGTGCCAGCAGTGGCCGTTCCTGGACAGCGGATCGGGGTGGCTACACCTTC
CASSGRSWTADRGGYTF
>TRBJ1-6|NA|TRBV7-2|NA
TGTGCCAGCAGCCAGGACAGCCATAACTCCTATAATTCACCCCTCCACTTT
CASSQDSHNSYNSPLHF
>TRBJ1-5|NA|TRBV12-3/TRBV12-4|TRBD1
TGTGCCAGCAGCCTGGACAGGTTCGGACCCCAGCATTTT
CASSLDRFGPQHF
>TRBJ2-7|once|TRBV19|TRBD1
TGTGCCAGTAGTATGGGGACAGCGACCTACGAGCAGTACTTC
CASSMGTATYEQYF
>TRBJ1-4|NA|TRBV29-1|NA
TGCAGCGTTAGGCGCGGGGAAAAACTGTTTTTT
CSVRRGEKLFF
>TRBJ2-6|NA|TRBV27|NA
TGTGCCAGCAGTTTATTCGCGCTACGGGGGGCCAACGTCCTGACTTTC
CASSLFALRGANVLTF
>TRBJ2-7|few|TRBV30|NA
TGTGCCCTGCCCTTGGGTGACAAGCAGTACTTC
CALPLGDKQYF
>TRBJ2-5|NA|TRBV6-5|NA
TGTGCCAGCAGTCGGGACTTGAGGCGACAAGAGACCCAGTACTTC
CASSRDLRRQETQYF
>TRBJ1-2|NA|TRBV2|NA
TGTGCCAGCAGAGAAACCCGAACTCGGGACTATGGCTACACCTTC
CASRETRTRDYGYTF
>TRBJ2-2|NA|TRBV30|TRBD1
TGTGCCTGGAGTGAGGACAGGGAGGAGTACACCGGGGAGCTGTTTTTT
CAWSEDREEYTGELFF
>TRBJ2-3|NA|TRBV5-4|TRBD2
TGTGCCAGCAGCCCCCGGGCGGGGGGCACAGATACGCAGTATTTT
CASSPRAGGTDTQYF
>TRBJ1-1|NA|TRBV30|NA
TGTGCCTGGAGTGTTCGCCAGGGGACTGAAGCTTTCTTT
CAWSVRQGTEAFF
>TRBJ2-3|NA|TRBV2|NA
TGTGCCAGCAGTGAACCGGTCATCACAGATACGCAGTATTTT
CASSEPVITDTQYF
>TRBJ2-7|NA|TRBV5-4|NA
TGTGCCAGCAGCCCGGACAGTTCCTATGAGCAGTACTTC
CASSPDSSYEQYF
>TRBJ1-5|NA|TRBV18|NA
TGTGCCAGCTCATACACAGGGCCGGATCAGCCCCAGCATTTT
CASSYTGPDQPQHF
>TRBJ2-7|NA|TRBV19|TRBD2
TGTGCCAGTAGTCCGGGACTAGCGGGGAACGAGCAGTACTTC
CASSPGLAGNEQYF
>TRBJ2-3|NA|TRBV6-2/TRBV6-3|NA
TGTGCCAGCAGCTTGGCCCCCACCGCAGATACGCAGTATTTT
CASSLAPTADTQYF
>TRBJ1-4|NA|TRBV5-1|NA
TGCGCCAGCAGCCCCATCGCTGGCAGGCTTAATGAAAAACTGTTTTTT
CASSPIAGRLNEKLFF
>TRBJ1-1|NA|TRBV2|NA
TGTGCCAGCGGCAGGGCAACCTACACTGAAGCTTTCTTT
CASGRATYTEAFF
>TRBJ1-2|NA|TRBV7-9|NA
TGTGCCAGCAGCTTGGGACTAATCTATGGCTACACCTTC
CASSLGLIYGYTF
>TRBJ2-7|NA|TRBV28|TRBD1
TGTGCCAGCAGTTTCTCCCTGACAGGCACAGGGGCCACCTACGAGCAGTACTTC
CASSFSLTGTGATYEQYF
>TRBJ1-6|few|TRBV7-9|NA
TGTGCCAGCAGCCAGGAAGCCATAGCCTATAATTCACCCCTCCACTTT
CASSQEAIAYNSPLHF
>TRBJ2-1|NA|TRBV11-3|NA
TGTGCCAGCAGCTTAGTGTGGGGGCCCGGCAATGAGCAGTTCTTC
CASSLVWGPGNEQFF
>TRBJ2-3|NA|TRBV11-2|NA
TGTGCCAGCACCCAACTAGCAGCTAGCACAGATACGCAGTATTTT
CASTQLAASTDTQYF
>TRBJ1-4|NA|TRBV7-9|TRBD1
TGTGCCAGCAGCTTAGGACAGGGAAATGAAAAACTGTTTTTT
CASSLGQGNEKLFF
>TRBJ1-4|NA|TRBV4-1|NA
TGCGCCAGCAGCCAGGGGACAACAGGAGCTAATGAAAAACTGTTTTTT
CASSQGTTGANEKLFF
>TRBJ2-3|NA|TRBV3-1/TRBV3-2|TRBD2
TGTGCCAGCAGCCAAGATATCCAGCGGGGGCCCCATTTT
CASSQDIQRGPHF
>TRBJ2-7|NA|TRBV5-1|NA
TGCGCCAGCAGACAGGACAACTACGAGCAGTACTTC
CASRQDNYEQYF
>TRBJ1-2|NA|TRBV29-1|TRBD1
TGCAGCGCTGAGGCCGACAGGGGATATGGCTACACCTTC
CSAEADRGYGYTF
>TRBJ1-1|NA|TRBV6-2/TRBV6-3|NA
TGTGCCAGCAGTTACTCGCAGGGGAACACTGAAGCTTTCTTT
CASSYSQGNTEAFF
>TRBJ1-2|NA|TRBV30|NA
TGTGCCTGGAGCCCAGGGGATAACTATGGCTACACCTTC
CAWSPGDNYGYTF
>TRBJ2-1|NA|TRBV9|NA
TGTGCCAGCAGTCGAGACTCGATCGCCAACAATGAGCAGTTCTTC
CASSRDSIANNEQFF